The 22 T cell receptor beta chains below were found in one sample sequenced in a study of T-cell reconstitution after alpha-beta-depleted transplantation in children. Unique molecular identifiers were used to barcode this TCRbeta library. TCRdb re-called the PCR reads with MiXCR, one entry per CDR3 protein. The sample records a few hundred thousand distinct CDR3 sequences, under 15% being singletons. The starting material was PBMCs, mostly from graft donor cells, obtained 360 days after TCRalphabeta/CD19-depleted stem cell transplant. The receptors were gathered from a male patient under 18 who had a stem cell transplant for acute myeloid leukemia, so the T cells may come from the graft donor.

The gene calls are TRBV18 and TRBJ2-7; a possible D gene is TRBD1 (5 bases). The CDR3 covers 16 residues. Per germline, CDR1 KGHSH and CDR2 LQKENI. V was pared by 0 bases and J by 0 bases, with 12 bases between. CDR3 sequence: CASSPPLRAYSYEQYF. Here the CDR3 DNA reads TGTGCCAGCTCACCACCGCTCAGGGCGTACTCCTACGAGCAGTACTTC.

This rearrangement joins TRBV6-1 to TRBJ2-7, with a tentative D call TRBD2 (5 bases). CDR1 is MNHNS, CDR2 SASEGT, per germline. V lost 5 bases, J lost 3 bases, and 14 bases lay in between. The CDR3 is made up of 14 amino acids. In nucleotides, the CDR3 is TGTGCCAGCAGTACACTAGGAAAGGGCTACGAGCAGTACTTC. It yields the protein CASSTLGKGYEQYF.

This clonotype has only a few counts. The CDR3 nucleotides are TGTGCCAGCAGGCTAACCGACAGGGGGCTCTTAACTGGGGCCAACGTCCTGACTTTC. As protein: CASRLTDRGLLTGANVLTF. The chain joins TRBV11-1 to TRBJ2-6; 10 nucleotides agree with TRBD1. V trimming: 6 bases; J trimming: 2 bases; junction bases outside the gene matches: 13. Per germline, CDR1 SGHAT and CDR2 FQDESV (reference sequence). This CDR3 contains 19 residues.

This chain's CDR3 is CASSIQRAQETQYF. For the CDR3, the DNA is TGTGCCAGCAGCATTCAGCGGGCTCAAGAGACCCAGTACTTC. The V and J genes are TRBV7-9 and TRBJ2-5; a weak D match, TRBD2 (6 bases). The CDR3 is 14 residues long. V was cut by 5 bases and J by 2 bases, with 12 bases left in between. Germline CDR1 SEHNR, CDR2 FQNEAQ (reference sequence).

The chain links TRBV28 to TRBJ1-1, with D maybe TRBD1 (5 bases). Deletions cut 6 bases from V and 3 bases from J, with 11 bases between. There are 13 residues in the CDR3. From germline, CDR1 is MDHEN and CDR2 SYDVKM. The CDR3 DNA reads as TGTGCCAGCAGGGGGGGGTGGGACACTGAAGCTTTCTTT. Residues: CASRGGWDTEAFF.

J is TRBJ2-2 and V is TRBV20-1, with D perhaps TRBD1 (6 bases). Germline loops: CDR1 DFQATT, CDR2 SNEGSKA (reference sequence). V was clipped by 2 bases and J by 4 bases, with 23 bases between them. CDR3 length: 18 amino acids. The CDR3 DNA sequence: TGCAGTGCTAGAATGAAGCGCCGATCGGACAGCTTCACCGGGGAGCTGTTTTTT. Encoded protein: CSARMKRRSDSFTGELFF.

Ten or more counts support this clonotype. This chain links TRBV25-1 with TRBJ2-1; no firm D call. With 6 bases removed from V and 7 bases from J, the gap between germline ends came to 7 bases. Germline V gene data show CDR1 as MGHDK and CDR2 as SYGVNS. CDR3 length: 11 amino acids. The CDR3 DNA follows: TGTGCCAGCAGCCCGATGAATGAGCAGTTCTTC. Amino acid sequence: CASSPMNEQFF.

The chain has TRBV5-1 and TRBJ2-1, with TRBD2 matching 7 bases. The CDR3 is 16 amino acids. Germline V gives CDR1 SGHRS, CDR2 YFSETQ. With 5 bases clipped from V and 0 bases from J, the junction kept 8 bases outside the gene matches. DNA for the CDR3: TGCGCCAGCAGTTCTTCTAGCGGCAGCTCCTACAATGAGCAGTTCTTC. This translates into CASSSSSGSSYNEQFF.

The V and J genes are TRBV20-1 and TRBJ1-2, with TRBD1 matching over 7 bases. The ends lost 1 base at V and 3 bases at J; junction bases unmatched: 8. The CDR3 totals 15 residues. CDR1 and CDR2 (germline): DFQATT, SNEGSKA (reference sequence). CDR3 amino acids: CSARAGTGVDYGYTF. CDR3 nucleotides: TGCAGTGCTAGAGCTGGTACAGGGGTGGACTATGGCTACACCTTC.

This clonotype occurred many times. This chain connects TRBV7-3 to TRBJ2-2; TRBD2 matches at 10 bases. Germline V lookup: CDR1 SGHTA, CDR2 FQGTGA. The CDR3 is 20 amino acids. V lost 1 base, J lost 1 base, and 12 bases stayed unmatched. The CDR3 sequence: CASSLRGRSSGRLNTGELFF. CDR3 nucleotides: TGTGCCAGCAGCTTAAGGGGGAGGTCTAGCGGGAGATTGAACACCGGGGAGCTGTTTTTT.

The chain combines TRBV19 with TRBJ1-2, with 7 bases lining up with TRBD1. The germline gives CDR1 LNHDA, CDR2 SQIVND (reference sequence). The CDR3 is 14 amino acids. The trim removed 6 bases at V and 4 bases at J, leaving 8 bases unmatched. The CDR3 DNA is TGTGCCAGTAGCACAGGACAGGTCGCCTATGGCTACACCTTC. This sequence encodes CASSTGQVAYGYTF.

The genes are TRBV7-2 and TRBJ2-6; 11 bases map to TRBD2. Germline V gene lookup returns CDR1 SGHTA and CDR2 FQGNSA. This CDR3 has 17 amino acids. V lost 0 bases to trimming and J lost 4 bases; unmatched junction nucleotides: 2. The DNA for the CDR3 is TGTGCCAGCAGCTTAGCACTAGCGGGAGTCGGGGCCAACGTCCTGACTTTC. It translates to CASSLALAGVGANVLTF. Looking up the rest from reference TRBV7-2 and TRBJ2-6 gives the full variable domain: GAGVSQSPSNKVTEKGKDVELRCDPISGHTALYWYRQSLGQGLEFLIYFQGNSAPDKSGLPSDRFSAERTGGSVSTLTIQRTQQEDSAVYLCASSLALAGVGANVLTFGAGSRLTVL.

There are a few counts of this clonotype. The chain recombines TRBV12-3 or TRBV12-4 with TRBJ1-5; 9 nucleotides align to TRBD1. CDR3 length equals 15 residues. Trimming cost V 6 bases and J 5 bases; bases outside gene matches: 8. CDR3 region: CASSGGTGIDQPQHF. The CDR3 DNA is TGTGCCAGCAGCGGAGGGACAGGGATCGATCAGCCCCAGCATTTT.

A few counts support this clonotype. The J gene is TRBJ2-4, the V gene TRBV20-1; perhaps TRBD2 as D (5 bases). Trimming left V 5 bases short and J 6 bases short, with 20 bases between. Germline CDR1 and CDR2: DFQATT and SNEGSKA (reference sequence). This CDR3 has 15 amino acids. The CDR3 is CSALGGTVDLNIQYF. The CDR3 DNA is TGCAGTGCTCTAGGAGGAACAGTCGATTTAAACATTCAGTACTTC.

The rearrangement uses TRBV28 and TRBJ2-7, with no clear D. CDR3 length: 16 residues. Per the germline V gene, CDR1 is MDHEN and CDR2 is SYDVKM. With 5 bases removed from V and 2 bases from J, the gap between germline ends came to 19 bases. The CDR3 region has the DNA TGTGCCAGCAGTAACTTCCTTTTCGGCCGCGCCTACGAGCAGTACTTC. It specifies CASSNFLFGRAYEQYF.

The gene calls are TRBV20-1 and TRBJ2-5; D remains unclear. Germline V CDR1 and CDR2: DFQATT, SNEGSKA (reference sequence). This CDR3 has 14 residues. The V gene lost 5 bases and the J gene lost 0 bases, with 13 bases spanning the gap. DNA for the CDR3: TGCAGTGCTGCCCTCCCTGGGAACCAAGAGACCCAGTACTTC. Translation: CSAALPGNQETQYF.

This clonotype has more than one count but fewer than ten. This chain links TRBV10-3 with TRBJ2-5; the match to TRBD2 covers 10 bases. The trim removed 6 bases at V and 5 bases at J, leaving 6 bases unmatched. Looked up from germline, CDR1 is ENHRY and CDR2 is SYGVKD. There are 14 residues in the CDR3. The DNA for the CDR3 is TGTGCCATCAGGAACCAAGCGGGAGGGGAGACCCAGTACTTC. Protein product: CAIRNQAGGETQYF.

In its sample, this clonotype was seen a few times. The chain has TRBV6-1 and TRBJ2-7; 9 nucleotides match TRBD1. V shed 0 bases and J 5 bases; nucleotides not matched to a gene: 8. The germline CDR1 and CDR2 sequences are MNHNS and SASEGT. CDR3 length equals 16 residues. The CDR3 DNA reads as TGTGCCAGCAGTGAAGCCCCGACAGGGGGTTGGGACGAGCAGTACTTC. Translated, it gives CASSEAPTGGWDEQYF.

V and J are TRBV14 and TRBJ2-1, with 14 positions matching TRBD2. Looked up from germline, CDR1 is SGHDN and CDR2 is FVKESK. The CDR3 totals 21 residues. The junction had 10 bases not matched to a gene; V was cut back by 0 bases and J by 0 bases. The CDR3 is CASSQDRLGLAGGNSYNEQFF. In nucleotides, the CDR3 is TGTGCCAGCAGCCAAGATCGATTAGGACTAGCGGGAGGTAACTCCTACAATGAGCAGTTCTTC.

This clonotype was picked up a small number of times. The chain couples TRBV7-2 to TRBJ2-3, with no clear D. The CDR3 consists of 13 residues. Germline V gene lookup returns CDR1 SGHTA and CDR2 FQGNSA. Trimming left V 1 base short and J 4 bases short, with 6 bases between. The DNA of the CDR3 is TGTGCCAGCAGCTTAGACTTCTCAGATACGCAGTATTTT. This encodes CASSLDFSDTQYF. The complete variable domain, with remaining parts taken from reference TRBV7-2 and TRBJ2-3, reads GAGVSQSPSNKVTEKGKDVELRCDPISGHTALYWYRQSLGQGLEFLIYFQGNSAPDKSGLPSDRFSAERTGGSVSTLTIQRTQQEDSAVYLCASSLDFSDTQYFGPGTRLTVL.

This clonotype was detected ten times or more. J is TRBJ2-7 and V is TRBV29-1; 7 nucleotides align to TRBD1. The CDR3 sequence is 13 residues long. Germline V gene lookup returns CDR1 SQVTM and CDR2 ANQGSEA. V dropped 3 bases and J dropped 0; count of bases not matched to a gene: 2. The CDR3 loop is CSVEDRSSYEQYF. CDR3 DNA sequence: TGCAGCGTTGAGGACAGGAGCTCCTACGAGCAGTACTTC.

This clonotype has at least ten counts. The chain uses TRBV18 and TRBJ2-4; D unclear. The CDR3 is made up of 16 amino acids. Trimming took 3 bases from V and 0 from J, leaving 12 bases between them. Germline CDR1 KGHSH, CDR2 LQKENI. CDR3 DNA sequence: TGTGCCAGCTCACCTAGGGTCGGATTAGCCAAAAACATTCAGTACTTC. Its protein product is CASSPRVGLAKNIQYF.